What follows describes a single T cell receptor (beta chain). Germline V lookup: CDR1 SGDLS, CDR2 YYNGEE. Trimming cost V 0 bases and J 3 bases; bases outside gene matches: 9. CDR3 length: 17 amino acids. These data come from a study of control samples from healthy donors and cancer patients. Produced via immunoSEQ multiplex PCR; TCRdb's table is partial and in-frame only. The sample records fewer than 15,000 clones, approximately 77% being singletons. The sequence derives from a male donor with melanoma. Sequenced sample: formalin-fixed, paraffin-embedded tissue. The chain is built from TRBV9 and TRBJ2-3; 8 bases fit TRBD2. In DNA form, the CDR3 reads TGTGCCAGCAGCGTAGCTTCGGGGGGGCTGGGGACAGATACGCAGTATTTT. As protein: CASSVASGGLGTDTQYF.